The T cell receptor beta chain under discussion was sequenced for a study of shared clonotypes between healthy human individuals (dated by TCRdb to between 2020 and 2021). Looking at the study overall: The cohort included three men and a couple of women between 18 and 49 years of age. Blood TCR repertoires of a handful of healthy adults were deeply sequenced to estimate repertoire size and the extent of clonotype sharing between individuals. Different laboratories and diverse techniques were used to prepare libraries and sequence TCR repertoires, to increase sequencing depth and limit assay-specific biases. Each donor's leukapheresis produced roughly between roughly 0.94 and 9.5 billion PBMCs.

TCR CDR3 regions were amplified from genomic DNA by multiplex PCR using the deep immunoSEQ assay. For each cell subset, the extracted genomic DNA was distributed evenly across all wells of several immunoSEQ 96-well plates, and each plate served as one replicate. For unsorted PBMC, each replicate PCR was loaded with around 300 ng genomic DNA, equivalent to 25,000 to 35,000 T cell genomes. Genomic DNA from unsorted PBMC was sequenced over ten immunoSEQ deep assay plates. The purified libraries were quantified using a Qubit 3.0 fluorometer, sized with a Bioanalyzer 2100, and then quantified again using the KAPA Library Quantification kit. Every immunoSEQ 96-well plate was sequenced on a dedicated single-read 150-cycle Illumina NextSeq 550 flow cell. From the authors' description of their analysis: Because only junctional sequences without quality scores were contained in the immunoSEQ output, filtering matching that applied to full-length reads could not be performed. To assign V/J genes and CDR3, sequences were annotated using PyIR, a Python wrapper for IgBLAST v1.9, with IMGT germline references. Any read was removed if the V/J assignment was weak (E-value above 1e-6), the CDR3 was missing, or the read contained stop codons, out-of-frame junctions, or ambiguous translated residues. V3J clonotypes were defined by identical inferred V gene, J gene, and CDR3 amino acid sequence. The percentage overlap between two repertoires was calculated by dividing the number of shared unique clonotypes by the size of the smaller repertoire. Richness of each repertoire was evaluated using RTK rarefaction, the Chao1 estimator, and Recon v2.1 estimates of unobserved clonotypes. What TCRdb holds here is the immuneACCESS table cut down to in-frame rearrangements. Part of the clones is not present; checked against another copy, under half of the missing clones reflect an unresolved V gene, and the others are unexplained. D and trimming were read from the DNA, whereas the V and J calls and clone size are those reported in that table. The sample includes more than 450,000 clones, with 75% to 85% observed a single time. The ten largest clones capture roughly 13% of the sample.

What the authors observed across the whole study: Pairwise subsampling led to the expectation that sequencing depth would affect the degree of clonotype sharing among donors. Because the study included a small number of donors, the genetic and exposure-history diversity represented was limited. Sampling was restricted to blood, and TCR repertoires in tissues likely differ from the TCR repertoires found in blood.

Healthy HIV-negative adults with no recently reported acute infections or vaccinations were included as donors. Every donor was a Caucasian adult residing in Nashville, Tennessee, USA. In the unsorted samples, approximately 82 million PBMCs were counted, and genomic DNA was extracted using the QIAamp DNA Blood Mini kit. Blood was obtained by leukapheresis, after which PBMCs were separated by Ficoll-Histopaque density gradient centrifugation and cryopreserved in liquid nitrogen vapor phase. Points on this clone: What antigen it recognizes has not been identified. One base away there is no much larger clone; base qualities are not given.

The sample taken for sequencing was PBMCs. The receptor comes from a woman aged 40-49 years in good health. Some clones in this sample may be carry-over from other donors' samples.

The sequence in DNA is TGTGCCAGCAGCACACAGGGGTACTACGAGCAGTACTTC. Its amino acids are CASSTQGYYEQYF. The V and J segments used are TRBV5-4 and TRBJ2-7; the central 7 bases match TRBD1. From its cysteine to its phenylalanine, the CDR3 spans 13 amino acids. This entry keeps only the CDR3 DNA: 39 bases, framed from base 1. V has 4 bases trimmed and J has 3 bases trimmed; junction bases matching no gene number 4. As encoded in the germline V gene (reference sequence), CDR1 is SGHNT while CDR2 is YYREEE.